This T cell receptor (beta chain) is from a study of shared clonotypes between healthy human individuals. It was at deep level that the assay was run. Libraries were prepared by immunoSEQ multiplex PCR; TCRdb keeps only in-frame clonotypes and omits some of them. The sample holds 2 million or so clones, 90% to 95% seen once. Germline trimming cut 3 bases from V and 4 bases from J; bases unmatched to any gene: 8. This CDR3 is built from 16 residues. Germline CDR1 reads SGDLS; CDR2 reads YYNGEE. The study separated CD4+ cells into CD45RA+ naive and CD45RA-negative memory subsets. The V and J genes are TRBV9 and TRBJ2-2; TRBD2 matches 8 bases. This receptor was identified in a man younger than 35 in good health. Sequencing was carried out using naive CD4+ T cells sorted from blood. Indicated subset: CD45RA+ positively selected. CDR3 DNA: TGTGCCAGCAGCGCGCCGGGACTAGTGGGCACCGGGGAGCTGTTTTTT. It is translated as CASSAPGLVGTGELFF. Full variable domain (outside the CDR3, taken from reference TRBV9 and TRBJ2-2): DSGVTQTPKHLITATGQRVTLRCSPRSGDLSVYWYQQSLDQGLQFLIQYYNGEERAKGNILERFSAQQFPDLHSELNLSSLELGDSALYFCASSAPGLVGTGELFFGEGSRLTVL.